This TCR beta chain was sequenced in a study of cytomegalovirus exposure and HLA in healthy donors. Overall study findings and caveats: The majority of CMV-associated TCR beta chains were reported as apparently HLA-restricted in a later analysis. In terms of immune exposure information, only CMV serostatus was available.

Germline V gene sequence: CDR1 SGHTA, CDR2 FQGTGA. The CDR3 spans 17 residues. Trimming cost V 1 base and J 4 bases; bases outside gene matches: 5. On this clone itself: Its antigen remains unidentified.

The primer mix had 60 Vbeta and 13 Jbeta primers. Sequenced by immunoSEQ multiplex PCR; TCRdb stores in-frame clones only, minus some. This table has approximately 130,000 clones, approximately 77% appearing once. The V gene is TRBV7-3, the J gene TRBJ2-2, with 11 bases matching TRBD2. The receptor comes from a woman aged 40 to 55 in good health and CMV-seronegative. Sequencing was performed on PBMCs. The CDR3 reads CASSLNWGTSGTGELFF. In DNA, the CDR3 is TGTGCCAGCAGCTTAAATTGGGGGACTAGCGGCACCGGGGAGCTGTTTTTT.